This TCR beta chain was sequenced during a study of a mutant IDH1 vaccine in newly diagnosed glioma. The ends were cut back, 3 bases at V and 4 bases at J, with 9 bases in the middle. Germline CDR1 and CDR2: LNHDA and SQIVND (reference sequence). There are 13 residues in the CDR3. On this clone itself: Its antigen is as yet unknown.

Produced via immunoSEQ multiplex PCR; TCRdb's table is partial and in-frame only. The data contain about 94,000 clones, around nine tenths of them singletons. Time point noted: week 47, end of study. Every vaccination contained 300 ug of the mutant IDH1 20-mer peptide and was paired with topical imiquimod. Sample: PBMCs, taken from a glioma patient whose treatment included an IDH1 peptide vaccine. This TCR was recovered from a woman aged 50 to 60 with glioma. The V and J genes are TRBV19 and TRBJ2-5; D not certain. CDR3 loop: CASSIAWGETQYF. CDR3 sequence (DNA): TGTGCCAGTAGTATTGCCTGGGGAGAGACCCAGTACTTC.